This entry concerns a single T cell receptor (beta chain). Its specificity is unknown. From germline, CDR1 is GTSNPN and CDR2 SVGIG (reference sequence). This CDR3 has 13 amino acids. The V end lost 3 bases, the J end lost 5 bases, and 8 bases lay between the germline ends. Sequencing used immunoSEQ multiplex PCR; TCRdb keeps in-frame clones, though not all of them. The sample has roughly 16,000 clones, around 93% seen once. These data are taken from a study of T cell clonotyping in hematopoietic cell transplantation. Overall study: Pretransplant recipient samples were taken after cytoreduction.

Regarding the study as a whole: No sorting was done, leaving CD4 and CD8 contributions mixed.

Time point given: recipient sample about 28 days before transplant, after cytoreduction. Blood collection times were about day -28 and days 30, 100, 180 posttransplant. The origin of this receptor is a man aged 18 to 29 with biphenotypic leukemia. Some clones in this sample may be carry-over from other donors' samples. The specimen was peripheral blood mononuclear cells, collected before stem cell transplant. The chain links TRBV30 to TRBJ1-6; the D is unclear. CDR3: CAWSPADNSPLHF. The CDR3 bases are TGTGCCTGGAGCCCGGCCGATAATTCACCCCTCCACTTT.